A selection of T cell receptor beta chains follows, all from one sample in a study of T cell repertoires in cytomegalovirus infection. These receptors are not linked to any known antigen. TCRdb independently ran MiXCR on the reads; one entry per CDR3 protein. Of fewer than 130,000 distinct CDR3 sequences listed, over 40% were seen once; the top ten hold about 74%. The starting material was CD8+ T cells from cultured PBMCs, obtained from culture after CMV antigen stimulation. These receptors came from a human donor in good health (CMV status not recorded). Some clones in this sample may be carry-over from other donors' samples. Each CDR3 is given with its conserved first and last residue. D genes are given only for firm matches. Clone size, where shown, is once, few, many, or a class for clones that have expanded.

v_gene	d_gene	j_gene	abundance	CDR3aa	CDR3nt
TRBV12-3/TRBV12-4	-	TRBJ2-3	-	CASSLRLPTDTQYF	TGTGCCAGCAGTTTACGCCTGCCCACAGATACGCAGTATTTT
TRBV2	TRBD1	TRBJ2-7	-	CASSDRAGYEQYF	TGTGCCAGCAGCGACAGGGCTGGCTACGAGCAGTACTTC
TRBV6-5	TRBD2	TRBJ2-1	-	CASSYEASGGHEQFF	TGTGCCAGCAGTTACGAGGCTAGCGGGGGCCATGAGCAGTTCTTC
TRBV5-4	-	TRBJ1-5	-	CASSFWGDWNQPQHF	TGTGCCAGCAGCTTCTGGGGAGATTGGAATCAGCCCCAGCATTTT
TRBV6-1	TRBD2	TRBJ2-1	many	CASKASGGLLSYNEQFF	TGTGCCAGCAAGGCTAGCGGGGGGCTCCTCTCCTACAATGAGCAGTTCTTC
TRBV28	TRBD1	TRBJ2-7	-	CASSFPDRTPSYEQYF	TGTGCCAGCAGTTTCCCGGACAGGACCCCATCTTACGAGCAGTACTTC
TRBV7-9	-	TRBJ2-1	-	CASSPISRQEQFF	TGTGCCAGCAGCCCCATAAGTAGGCAAGAGCAGTTCTTC
TRBV2	-	TRBJ2-3	-	CASSDTDTQYF	TGTGCCAGCAGTGACACAGATACGCAGTATTTT
TRBV20-1	TRBD1	TRBJ2-1	once	CSARPGTGLRANEQFF	TGCAGTGCTAGACCCGGGACAGGTTTAAGGGCTAATGAGCAGTTCTTC
TRBV7-6	TRBD2	TRBJ2-7	-	CASSTWGGPASEQYF	TGTGCCAGCAGCACCTGGGGGGGTCCAGCGAGCGAGCAGTACTTC
TRBV9	-	TRBJ2-5	-	CASSATTGHWQETQYF	TGTGCCAGCAGCGCAACAACAGGGCATTGGCAAGAGACCCAGTACTTC
TRBV7-7	TRBD2	TRBJ2-2	few	CASSFASGDGELFF	TGTGCCAGCAGCTTTGCTAGCGGGGACGGGGAGCTGTTTTTT
TRBV3-1	-	TRBJ1-4	-	CASSRGWTVATNEKLFF	TGTGCCAGCAGCCGCGGCTGGACAGTTGCAACTAATGAAAAACTGTTTTTT
TRBV14	-	TRBJ1-6	once	CASSQAPFSPLHF	TGTGCCAGCAGCCAAGCTCCATTTTCACCCCTCCACTTT
TRBV7-9	-	TRBJ2-7	-	CASSLVAGGAYEQYF	TGTGCCAGCAGCTTAGTGGCAGGTGGGGCCTACGAGCAGTACTTC
TRBV12-3/TRBV12-4	-	TRBJ1-2	few	CASTHGYGYTF	TGTGCCAGCACCCACGGGTATGGCTACACCTTC
TRBV2	-	TRBJ2-3	-	CASKEDDTQYF	TGTGCCAGCAAGGAAGACGATACGCAGTATTTT
TRBV27	-	TRBJ2-1	-	CASSFARQNNEQFF	TGTGCCAGCAGTTTCGCCCGGCAAAACAATGAGCAGTTCTTC
TRBV25-1	TRBD2	TRBJ2-3	few	CASSEYEGGGLTDTQYF	TGTGCCAGCAGTGAATATGAGGGCGGGGGGCTCACAGATACGCAGTATTTT
TRBV18	-	TRBJ1-5	many	CASSPGQQGSQPQHF	TGTGCCAGCTCACCGGGGCAACAGGGATCCCAGCCCCAGCATTTT
TRBV7-8	-	TRBJ2-5	-	CASSLARAETQYF	TGTGCCAGCAGCTTAGCTAGGGCCGAGACCCAGTACTTC
TRBV7-6	-	TRBJ2-1	-	CASSVGGTYNEQFF	TGTGCCAGCAGCGTCGGTGGAACCTACAATGAGCAGTTCTTC
TRBV7-9	-	TRBJ2-3	few	CASSMPSLGAADTQYF	TGTGCCAGCAGTATGCCCTCCTTAGGGGCGGCAGATACGCAGTATTTT
TRBV2	-	TRBJ2-3	-	CASSDGSTDTQYF	TGTGCCAGCAGTGACGGAAGCACAGATACGCAGTATTTT
TRBV4-2	-	TRBJ1-6	-	CASSQESSYNSPLHF	TGTGCCAGCAGCCAGGAAAGCTCCTATAATTCACCCCTCCACTTT
TRBV6-5	-	TRBJ2-7	many	CASSYKVSYEQYF	TGTGCCAGCAGTTACAAGGTCAGCTACGAGCAGTACTTC
TRBV12-3/TRBV12-4	TRBD2	TRBJ2-5	few	CASSFTATSGGVETQYF	TGTGCCAGCAGTTTCACCGCGACTAGCGGGGGGGTAGAGACCCAGTACTTC
TRBV4-1	TRBD2	TRBJ2-5	-	CASSQDWASGNQETQYF	TGCGCCAGCAGCCAAGATTGGGCTAGCGGGAACCAAGAGACCCAGTACTTC
TRBV12-3/TRBV12-4	-	TRBJ1-5	many	CASSLVVGQPNNQPQHF	TGTGCCAGCAGTTTAGTAGTTGGACAGCCCAACAATCAGCCCCAGCATTTT
TRBV2	-	TRBJ2-2	-	CASSVVGGRTGELFF	TGTGCCAGCAGTGTTGTGGGGGGGCGGACCGGGGAGCTGTTTTTT
TRBV12-3/TRBV12-4	-	TRBJ2-7	-	CASSLWGLSYEQYF	TGTGCCAGCAGTTTATGGGGGCTCTCCTACGAGCAGTACTTC
TRBV19	-	TRBJ2-1	-	CASSPDIYNEQFF	TGTGCCAGTAGTCCGGACATTTACAATGAGCAGTTCTTC
TRBV11-2	-	TRBJ2-7	few	CASSLIPRERYEQYF	TGTGCCAGCAGCTTAATCCCCCGCGAGAGGTACGAGCAGTACTTC
TRBV5-1	TRBD2	TRBJ2-5	-	CASSSRLAGRQETQYF	TGCGCCAGCAGCTCCCGACTAGCGGGGAGGCAAGAGACCCAGTACTTC
TRBV4-1	-	TRBJ1-2	few	CASSQDKRDYGYTF	TGCGCCAGCAGCCAAGATAAACGTGACTATGGCTACACCTTC
TRBV5-1	TRBD1	TRBJ2-2	-	CASSPDRGSYWELFF	TGCGCCAGCAGTCCTGACAGGGGGTCCTATTGGGAGCTGTTTTTT
TRBV7-9	-	TRBJ2-7	-	CASSPSDSRPYEQYF	TGTGCCAGCAGCCCCTCGGACAGTCGCCCCTACGAGCAGTACTTC
TRBV12-3/TRBV12-4	-	TRBJ1-1	-	CASSLTGSEAFF	TGTGCCAGCAGCTTAACAGGATCGGAAGCTTTCTTT
TRBV7-6	-	TRBJ1-6	few	CASSAGQNNSPLHF	TGTGCCAGCAGCGCCGGACAGAATAATTCACCCCTCCACTTT
TRBV5-1	-	TRBJ1-2	-	CASSPRGGAQVNGYTF	TGCGCCAGCAGCCCCCGTGGGGGGGCGCAGGTGAATGGCTACACCTTC